What follows describes a single T cell receptor (beta chain). This clone was detected a few times. This receptor's antigen is unknown. No much larger clone exists at a distance of one base, and base qualities are not known. CD4+ T cells from unexposed donors were collected before the COVID-19 pandemic (2011-2018). Following 10 days of culture, the EasySep CD4+ T cell isolation kit was used to isolate CD4+ T cells. Unexposed donor CD4+ T cells were tested for reactivity to SARS-CoV-2 S and N and four common cold coronavirus spike pools, as cell number allowed. PBMCs were cultured at some 2 million per well in IMDM supplemented with approximately 5% human AB serum and 9 to 10 IU/ml IL-2. Half of the culture medium was replaced with fresh IL-2-containing medium on days 3 and 7. Triplicate replicate wells were generally used for each peptide culture condition. The leukapheresis product for the unexposed donors was obtained through commercial purchase. Ficoll-Paque PLUS gradient centrifugation was used to isolate PBMCs from leukapheresis product or whole blood. The PBMCs went either fresh into the expansion assay or into cryopreservation at -140 degrees C. The QIAamp Micro DNA Kit was used to extract genomic DNA from the CD4+ T cells.

Receptors were amplified or captured by the immunoSEQ multiplex PCR assay. In the source study's methods: During preprocessing, nonproductive sequences were removed, as were CDR3s that did not start with C, did not end with F or W, or were shorter than 7 amino acids. Antigen-specific clonotypes were called with the MANAFEST web app on the basis of expansion relative to the reference and to other culture wells. A clone counted as positive if significantly expanded in 2 of 3 replicate wells versus the reference culture at FDR below 0.05. For a clone to be considered positive, significant expansion relative to all other tandem wells and an odds ratio above 5 were also required. Pairwise Levenshtein distance, computed with the stringdist R package after three terminal residues were trimmed from each end, was used as the measure of CDR3 homology. Not all clones reach the TCRdb copy of this immuneACCESS table, which keeps in-frame sequences only. Checked studies attribute under half of the gap to unresolved V genes and leave the rest unexplained. That table gives V, J and clone size, and the DNA gave D and trimming. The sample table holds 16,000 or so clones, of which roughly 85% were seen once. The ten largest clones add up to over 40% of the sample.

This entry is derived from a study of CD4 T cells in relation to SARS-CoV-2 and coronaviruses (dated by TCRdb to about 2021). Study-wide context: In the ViraFEST assay, PBMCs were grown with antigen for approximately 10 days, and TCR beta CDR3s were then sequenced to identify antigen-specific clonal expansions. An HIV-1 Nef peptide pool or a culture without peptide was used as the negative reference condition. Shared crossreactive spike epitopes were mapped to their HLA restriction using patient-derived lymphoblastoid cell lines. At the level of individual TCR clonotypes, the study evaluated whether memory CD4+ T cells crossreact between the spike proteins of SARS-CoV-2 and those of common cold coronaviruses. Samples from three pre-COVID donors and the naive versus memory experiments were sequenced with the Adaptive Biotechnologies TCR-sequencing kit; other data were Illumina-based. A different TCR-beta assay, based on Illumina, was used to sequence expansion assays from other donors in the study.

Overall study results and their limits: Significantly weaker SARS-CoV-2-driven expansion was shown by crossreactive clones than by monoreactive clones, consistent with antigenic imprinting. The study was limited by small numbers of patients and tested TCRs. Since the crossreactivity analysis centred on spike protein, crossreactivity against other viral proteins was not assessed. Roughly 70% of donors had memory CD4+ clonotypes that crossrecognized SARS-CoV-2 and at least one common cold coronavirus spike. Because no donor provided both pre-pandemic and post-infection samples, tracing the source of pre-existing responses was limited.

Measured from the cysteine to the phenylalanine, the CDR3 is 14 residues long. Of all the DNA, just the CDR3 is kept, 42 bases in frame from base 1. The germline V gene (reference sequence) yields MNHEY for CDR1 and SMNVEV for CDR2. V is pared back by 8 bases and J by 7 bases, with 17 bases lying between the germline termini. The chain is encoded by TRBV27 joined to TRBJ1-4, with the D gene uncertain. This TCR was recovered from a human donor in good health. The sequenced sample consisted of CD4+ T cells from PBMCs, cultured in vitro. The CDR3 region: CASGLTPATEKLFF. The DNA sequence reads TGTGCCAGCGGATTAACACCAGCGACTGAAAAACTGTTTTTT.